The following is a T cell receptor beta chain sequence with its context. What antigen it recognizes has not been identified. Base qualities are missing; no much larger clone stands one base away. Compared with germline, V lacks 3 bases and J lacks 3 bases; bases without a gene match: 6. CDR1 and CDR2 (SNHLY, FYNNEI) derive from the germline V gene. CDR3 length: 15 amino acids, cysteine to phenylalanine. This entry keeps only the CDR3 DNA: 45 bases, framed from base 1. This specimen comes from a study of cytomegalovirus exposure and HLA in healthy donors (dated 2017 in TCRdb). For the wider study: According to an earlier analysis of 587 of the donors, roughly 180 million T cells yielded approximately 120 million unique TCR beta sequences and about 280 Gb of sequence data. Around 320 gigabases of sequencing data and approximately 85 million unique TCR sequences were included in an early release covering over 600 HLA-typed donors. Of the 300 to 400 genotyped donors, over 65% fell in the genetic ancestry cluster associated with self-reported Caucasian donors. The study aimed to test whether cataloging public T cell receptors could reveal signatures of past pathogen exposure. The study used immunosequencing to profile the T cell repertoires of 666 subjects and linked those repertoires to cytomegalovirus serostatus. A separate validation cohort of 100 to 150 different subjects was used in addition to the 666-subject first cohort. To predict cytomegalovirus infection status, the study combined high-throughput TCR immunosequencing, statistical association of individual TCRs with disease status, and machine learning. In a later analysis, previously published TCR beta repertoires from more than 500 donors were re-analyzed and high-resolution HLA genotyping was added so that TCR occurrence patterns could be studied. In the later analysis, no new phenotypic data were used to find candidate immune exposures; instead, reliance was placed on TCR beta sequences and their occurrence across donors. An earlier analysis of approximately 500 of the donors applied high-throughput TCR beta sequencing to assess whether each TCR beta V gene segment acted as functional or pseudogenic. Donor age, sex, ethnicity and CMV serostatus were compiled alongside the repertoire data. A later genetic analysis used genome-wide SNP genotypes for about 60% of the roughly 700 donors, treating that subset as a discovery cohort. Every repertoire in the discovery cohort had been generated on one and the same sequencing platform. HLA typing included class I and class II loci at four-digit resolution. Typing coverage varied by locus: 629-630 donors for A, B, C, DRB1 and DQB1; around 560 for DQA1; more than 600 for DPA1; 450 to 480 for DPB1. Because of strong linkage in the cohort, 4 to 6 DR-DQ haplotypes were treated as single units for association and clustering. On average, around 240,000 unique TCR beta nucleotide sequences were sequenced per donor among a few hundred genotyped donors of the cohort, with around 19% of those sequences being non-productive.

The cohort was made up of 666 healthy bone marrow donors. Cohort members were all nominally healthy when sampled, although unrecorded immune exposures were likely present. The donor tested CMV seropositive and was one of the 289 seropositive cohort members. Every donor gave a peripheral blood sample, and the peripheral blood mononuclear cells from that sample were used for TCR beta sequencing. The Qiagen DNeasy Blood Extraction Kit was used to extract genomic DNA from the blood cell samples. The research as a whole found: A cluster of highly shared sequence variants was judged likely to be a technical artifact of the sequencing pipeline. In a later genetic analysis, fewer N-insertions in productive TCRs were reported among donors in an Asian-associated ancestry cluster than the approximately 630-donor mean. Specific HLA alleles were associated with 15,000 to 20,000 TCR beta sequences at a false discovery rate of 0.05 in a later analysis. The study listed 150 to 200 TCR beta chains as associated with cytomegalovirus. According to the authors, the approach could potentially be generalized to other disease states and immunological phenotypes. A later analysis found that most CMV-associated TCR beta chains appeared HLA-restricted, with HLA associations seemingly driven largely by CMV exposure. The cohort was sequenced for TCR beta chains only, and without alpha or paired-chain data the features that could be detected were limited. In a later analysis, TCR association rates were found to vary across HLA loci, with the most associated TCRs seen for DRB1 alleles and the fewest for HLA-C alleles. Because HLA typing was unavailable for some donors at each locus, only the typed subset was used in association tests. The classifier was reported to diagnose cytomegalovirus status with high specificity and sensitivity in both the original and validation cohorts. A few of the identified cytomegalovirus-associated TCR beta chains were confirmed in vitro to be specific for cytomegalovirus antigens. When HLA alleles, especially DR and DQ, strongly co-occurred, TCR associations were difficult to assign to individual alleles. Sequencing depth was assumed to be roughly uniform across donors in the presence/absence analyses, though that assumption may not hold. Correlated functional status among segregating V segments might be attributable to linkage disequilibrium, but an unknown experimental factor could not be ruled out. Because the 87-base-pair reads could not distinguish some IMGT-functional V segments, including TRBV6-2 and TRBV6-3, those segments were excluded. The earlier analysis of 587 of the donors excluded 15 to 20 rarely observed V segments, including chromosome 9 orphons, because counts were too low. Most TCR sequences were observed very rarely across donors, whereas some public TCRs were present in many individuals. A further reported finding was that TCR beta sequences accurately predicted the HLA-A and HLA-B alleles for most subjects in the first cohort. CMV serostatus was the only immune exposure information available for the cohort. In an earlier analysis of some 640 of the donors, most TCR beta V segments were observed in productive rearrangements about 90% or about 30% of the time, broadly matching IMGT annotations. A later analysis found that HLA-associated TCR beta chains were more clonally expanded and had lower generation probabilities than equally common non-associated chains. In a later analysis, several top co-occurrence clusters were reported to appear linked to parvovirus B19, influenza, CMV and Epstein-Barr virus. V-gene and J-gene trimming of TCR beta chains was associated with a missense DCLRE1C variant in a later genetic analysis, and the association was replicated in an independent cohort.

The receptor library was made with the immunoSEQ multiplex PCR assay. The multiplex PCR relied on a mix of 60 forward primers for TCR Vbeta segments and 13 reverse primers for TCR Jbeta segments. A multiplex PCR assay on genomic DNA amplified the CDR3 region of rearranged TCR beta genes. On the Illumina HiSeq System, the amplified TCR beta libraries were sequenced as 87-base-pair reads. The paper's data handling went like this. A later analysis counted some 80 million unique TCR beta chains across the 670 or so repertoires, and approximately 11 million of these chains were shared by at least two donors. Raw reads were error-corrected and collapsed into unique sequences by a nearest-neighbor algorithm in which closely related sequences were merged to remove PCR and sequencing errors. To assign V, D and J gene segments, CDR3 sequences were aligned to IMGT reference sequences. Each retained sequence needed at least a six-nucleotide match to both a V gene segment and a J gene segment. Rearrangements were called productive when the CDR3 lacked stop codons and stayed in frame with V and J; all others were non-productive. CDR3 was defined according to IMGT convention as the region running from the second conserved V-encoded cysteine to the conserved J-encoded phenylalanine. The earlier analysis of some 600 of the donors excluded sequences that lacked an unambiguous match to a single V gene segment. An earlier analysis of 500 to 700 of the donors classified V segments as functional when productive rearrangements were above 56.7% and as segregating when the standard deviation between donors was above 5%. A statistical classification framework was developed to diagnose cytomegalovirus status using the catalog of TCR beta chain sequences. In a later analysis, V and J genes were assigned by comparing TCR nucleotide sequences against IMGT/GENE-DB human TR gene sequences. In a later analysis, CDR3 sequences and most-parsimonious VDJ recombination scenarios were assigned using the TCRdist pipeline. In a later analysis, every TCR beta chain was defined by the combination of its CDR3 amino acid sequence and its V-gene family, and reads without a unique V-gene family were dropped. To address suspected cross-contamination and a sequencing artifact, a later analysis removed some 620 highly shared, low-generation-probability nucleotide sequences. In a later analysis, a clonal expansion index was calculated for each public chain from normalized within-repertoire ranks of inferred template counts. In a later analysis, generation probabilities were computed using a VDJ recombination model fitted to out-of-frame rearrangements, and the results were checked against IGoR. A later analysis scored TCR-TCR, TCR-HLA and TCR-CMV co-occurrence with hypergeometric tests, applying a repertoire-size bias correction to TCR pairs. In a later analysis, false discovery rates were estimated by permuting HLA or CMV assignments 20 times. A later analysis grouped co-occurring TCRs with DBSCAN, adding TCRdist sequence similarity when clustering within HLA-allele-positive subsets. Repertoires with fewer than 30,000 or more than 120,000 public chains were left out of co-occurrence clustering, as were five repertoires with anomalous nucleotide sharing. Drawn from immuneACCESS, this table holds only the in-frame rearrangements with V and J called that TCRdb kept. Clones are partly lost; checked studies trace under half to an unresolved V gene and leave the rest unexplained. Clone size and the V and J calls come from that table; the DNA yielded D and trimming. The sample includes 200,000 or so clones, with roughly four fifths observed a single time. The top ten hold approximately 6.5% of the sample.

Material: PBMCs. The V gene is TRBV2 and the J gene is TRBJ2-5; the central 8 bases match TRBD1. The clonotype comes from a woman aged 45 to 65 in good health and CMV-seropositive. Here the CDR3 is given as CASSDRGRSEETQYF. The DNA reads as follows: TGTGCCAGCAGTGACAGGGGGCGGTCCGAAGAGACCCAGTACTTC. The CDR3, completed at both ends by the reference TRBV2 and TRBJ2-5 genes, gives the full variable domain EPEVTQTPSHQVTQMGQEVILRCVPISNHLYFYWYRQILGQKVEFLVSFYNNEISEKSEIFDDQFSVERPDGSNFTLKIRSTKLEDSAMYFCASSDRGRSEETQYFGPGTRLLVL.